This T cell receptor beta chain was captured in a study of CD8+ T cells in alopecia areata. Extracted RNA was reverse transcribed into cDNA, the sequencing template. Measured with immunoSEQ multiplex PCR; TCRdb has only the in-frame clones, and not every one. The data contain about 270,000 clones, 60% of them singletons. Remarks on this clone: Other DNA sequences in the sample encode the same CDR3.

The CDR3 is made up of 12 amino acids. Trimming at V came to 6 bases and at J to 4 bases, leaving 5 bases not matched to a gene. Per germline, CDR1 SQVTM and CDR2 ANQGSEA. Regarding treatment: oral pan-JAK inhibitor, 5-10 mg twice daily. Peripheral blood samples and lesional scalp punch biopsies were obtained from alopecia areata patients. The input for sequencing was CD4+ T cells sorted from blood, taken at roughly week 52, from a patient treated with tofacitinib. This sequence was found in a human donor with alopecia areata. This rearrangement joins TRBV29-1 to TRBJ2-5; 7 bases match TRBD1. The CDR3 DNA reads TGCAGCGTAGACAGGGACGGAGAGACCCAGTACTTC. Residues: CSVDRDGETQYF.